These 32 T cell receptor beta chains came from one sample sequenced in a study of T cells after yellow fever vaccination. TCRdb re-called the 5' RACE reads through MiXCR, storing one row per CDR3 protein. The repertoire has about 320,000 distinct CDR3 sequences, roughly an eighth of them found once; the top ten carry 2.5% to 3.5%. Sequencing used CD4+ T cells sorted from PBMCs, obtained 15 days after the yellow fever booster vaccination. The receptors shown here come from a man aged 18 to 35 who received the YFV17D yellow fever vaccine.

The sample holds many counts of this clonotype. V and J are TRBV5-1 and TRBJ1-1, with TRBD1 identical over 7 bases. V was pared by 7 bases and J by 1 base, with 16 bases of the junction left unmatched. Per germline, CDR1 SGHRS and CDR2 YFSETQ. CDR3 length: 17 amino acids. The CDR3 protein is CASASRRQGIGNTEAFF. DNA for the CDR3: TGCGCCAGCGCGAGCCGAAGACAGGGAATAGGGAACACTGAAGCTTTCTTT.

This clonotype has just a few counts. This rearrangement joins TRBV5-1 to TRBJ2-7; D gene ambiguous. Trimming removed 2 bases from V and 4 bases from J, with 16 bases in between. The germline CDR1 and CDR2 sequences are SGHRS and YFSETQ. The CDR3 is made up of 15 amino acids. CDR3 coding DNA: TGCGCCAGCAGCTTCGGCGGACCACTCACTTACGAGCAGTACTTC. It encodes CASSFGGPLTYEQYF.

V usage is TRBV5-1 and J usage is TRBJ1-1; no reliable D call. CDR1 is SGHRS, CDR2 YFSETQ, per germline. V lost 4 bases and J lost 1, with 11 bases in between. The CDR3 spans 14 residues. The CDR3 region has the DNA TGCGCCAGCAGCGTTATGACTGGGAACACTGAAGCTTTCTTT. Residues: CASSVMTGNTEAFF. The variable domain in full, with the rest retrieved from reference TRBV5-1 and TRBJ1-1, is KAGVTQTPRYLIKTRGQQVTLSCSPISGHRSVSWYQQTPGQGLQFLFEYFSETQRNKGNFPGRFSGRQFSNSRSEMNVSTLELGDSALYLCASSVMTGNTEAFFGQGTRLTVV.

At least ten counts were recorded for this clonotype. The rearrangement uses TRBV7-2 and TRBJ2-5; a weak D match, TRBD2 (5 bases). V lost 1 base, J lost 5 bases, and 11 bases lay in between. The germline gives CDR1 SGHTA, CDR2 FQGNSA. This CDR3 comprises 14 residues. The DNA of the CDR3 is TGTGCCAGCAGCTTAGGAGGGAATGCGGAGACCCAGTACTTC. This codes for CASSLGGNAETQYF.

This clonotype was observed a handful of times. The chain carries TRBV7-6 and TRBJ2-5; D uncertain. CDR1 and CDR2 (germline): SGHVS, FNYEAQ. V lost 0 bases and J 2 bases, leaving 10 bases between the germline ends. The CDR3 is made up of 15 amino acids. Written as DNA, the CDR3 is TGTGCCAGCAGCTTAGCGGCGGAGCTACAAGAGACCCAGTACTTC. It is translated as CASSLAAELQETQYF.

This clonotype has a count of ten or more. The chain recombines TRBV29-1 with TRBJ1-3, with D possibly matching TRBD1 (6 bases). The CDR3 runs 14 residues. Trimming took off 7 bases at V and 0 bases at J, with 13 bases between the two ends. Looked up from germline, CDR1 is SQVTM and CDR2 is ANQGSEA. DNA for the CDR3: TGCAGCGCGGAGACAGGCCTCTCTGGAAACACCATATATTTT. It translates to CSAETGLSGNTIYF.

This clonotype was seen more than once but under ten times. The chain couples TRBV2 to TRBJ1-5, with 9 bases lining up with TRBD1. CDR3 size: 14 residues. Trimming at V came to 4 bases and at J to 5 bases, leaving 3 bases not matched to a gene. Looked up from germline, CDR1 is SNHLY and CDR2 is FYNNEI. CDR3 amino acids: CASSAGQGHQPQHF. DNA for the CDR3: TGTGCCAGCAGTGCGGGACAGGGACATCAGCCCCAGCATTTT.

This rearrangement joins TRBV6-1 to TRBJ1-5; TRBD1 aligns across 7 bases. After removal of 4 bases from V and 4 bases from J, the junction contained 7 bases not matched to a gene. The germline gives CDR1 MNHNS, CDR2 SASEGT. The CDR3 is 15 amino acids. Here the CDR3 DNA reads TGTGCCAGCAGTGTAGACAGGGCGAGGAATCAGCCCCAGCATTTT. Translated, it gives CASSVDRARNQPQHF.

This clonotype was seen ten or more times. V is TRBV4-3 and J is TRBJ2-7; 9 positions match TRBD1. The CDR3 covers 15 residues. Germline V CDR1 and CDR2: LGHNA, YSLEER. The V and J ends lost 2 bases and 6 bases, in that order; junction bases with no gene match: 8. CDR3: CASSQSPGQGSEQYF. CDR3 nucleotide sequence: TGCGCCAGCAGCCAAAGTCCGGGACAGGGAAGCGAGCAGTACTTC.

The rearrangement uses TRBV18 and TRBJ2-3; D unresolved. The V end was cut by 3 bases, the J end by 2 bases, with 6 bases between. The germline CDR1 and CDR2 sequences are KGHSH and LQKENI. The CDR3 is 13 amino acids. In nucleotides, the CDR3 is TGTGCCAGCTCACCCAGACCCACAGATACGCAGTATTTT. Its translation is CASSPRPTDTQYF.

V gene TRBV28 combines with J gene TRBJ2-7; D possibly corresponds to TRBD2 (7 bases). The CDR3 runs 13 residues. V dropped 6 bases and J dropped 5 bases, with 14 bases sitting between them. Germline V lookup: CDR1 MDHEN, CDR2 SYDVKM. The CDR3 DNA reads as TGTGCCAGCAGCAACCCGGGGGGCAACGAGCAGTACGTC. It yields the protein CASSNPGGNEQYV.

In this sample, this clonotype turned up many times. The V call is TRBV7-2, the J call TRBJ1-6; possible D gene TRBD1, 5 bases. The V gene lost 5 bases and the J gene lost 8 bases, with 13 bases spanning the gap. The V gene's germline CDR1 is SGHTA and CDR2 FQGNSA. The CDR3 has 14 residues. CDR3 in amino acids: CASSPMGRYSPLHF. CDR3 in DNA: TGTGCCAGCAGCCCTATGGGGCGGTATTCACCCCTCCACTTT. The full variable domain, its missing parts supplied by reference TRBV7-2 and TRBJ1-6, is GAGVSQSPSNKVTEKGKDVELRCDPISGHTALYWYRQSLGQGLEFLIYFQGNSAPDKSGLPSDRFSAERTGGSVSTLTIQRTQQEDSAVYLCASSPMGRYSPLHFGNGTRLTVT.

CDR3 in amino acids: CASSFFGHNEQFF. The CDR3, as DNA: TGTGCCAGCAGTTTCTTCGGCCACAATGAGCAGTTCTTC. The rearrangement links TRBV12-3 or TRBV12-4 to TRBJ2-1; D ambiguous. V was shortened by 3 bases and J by 5 bases, with 8 bases between the two germline ends. The length of the CDR3 is 13 residues.

This chain joins TRBV2 and TRBJ1-6; a possible D gene is TRBD1 (5 bases). The CDR3 runs to 14 residues. The germline V and J ends were trimmed by 4 bases and 3 bases, with 7 bases remaining between them. Germline V gives CDR1 SNHLY, CDR2 FYNNEI. CDR3 DNA sequence: TGTGCCAGCAGTGGTGACAGCTATAATTCACCCCTCCACTTT. It specifies CASSGDSYNSPLHF.

The chain combines TRBV20-1 with TRBJ1-5; D may be TRBD1 (5 bases). The CDR3 totals 12 residues. In germline, CDR1 is DFQATT, CDR2 SNEGSKA (reference sequence). The V end lost 3 bases, the J end lost 6 bases, and 9 bases lay between the germline ends. The CDR3 is CSARRGAQPQHF. The DNA of the CDR3 is TGCAGTGCTAGGAGAGGGGCTCAGCCCCAGCATTTT.

This clonotype was seen a handful of times. The rearrangement links TRBV12-3 or TRBV12-4 to TRBJ2-7, with D tentatively TRBD1 (6 bases). The CDR3 is 16 residues long. Trimming removed 1 base from V and 3 bases from J, with 16 bases in between. CDR3 nucleotides: TGTGCCAGCAGTTTAGGGGGCGGCAGGGGTCACTACGAGCAGTACTTC. It encodes CASSLGGGRGHYEQYF.

This rearrangement joins TRBV7-3 to TRBJ2-1, with D unresolved. The germline V gene encodes CDR1 SGHTA and CDR2 FQGTGA. V was pared by 5 bases and J by 10 bases, with 18 bases between. This CDR3 region has 14 residues. CDR3 in DNA: TGTGCCAGCAGCATATCTTCCCCCCTCGGGGAGCAGTTCTTC. This encodes CASSISSPLGEQFF. The whole variable domain, remainder taken from reference TRBV7-3 and TRBJ2-1, is GAGVSQTPSNKVTEKGKYVELRCDPISGHTALYWYRQSLGQGPEFLIYFQGTGAADDSGLPNDRFFAVRPEGSVSTLKIQRTERGDSAVYLCASSISSPLGEQFFGPGTRLTVL.

This clonotype was detected a few times. This rearrangement joins TRBV11-2 to TRBJ2-1; D assignment may be TRBD1 or TRBD2 (6 bases each). This CDR3 is built from 15 residues. Per the germline V gene, CDR1 is SGHAT and CDR2 is FQNNGV. Trimming removed 5 bases at V and 5 bases at J, with 16 bases between. Here the CDR3 DNA reads TGTGCCAGCAGCCCGGGGGCAGGGACCCACAATGAGCAGTTCTTC. It is translated as CASSPGAGTHNEQFF.

In this sample, this clonotype turned up a few times. J is TRBJ1-3 and V is TRBV27; D is uncertain. CDR1 MNHEY and CDR2 SMNVEV come from the germline V gene (reference sequence). V was shortened by 0 bases and J by 0 bases, with 9 bases between the two germline ends. The CDR3 has 16 residues. CDR3 sequence: CASSLSKMLSGNTIYF. The CDR3 DNA reads TGTGCCAGCAGTTTATCGAAGATGCTCTCTGGAAACACCATATATTTT.

This clonotype was seen many times. The chain couples TRBV4-3 to TRBJ2-3, with TRBD2 matching 8 bases. CDR3 length: 22 amino acids. Looked up from germline, CDR1 is LGHNA and CDR2 is YSLEER. The J segment lost 1 base and the V segment lost 0 bases, leaving 21 bases of the junction unmatched. The DNA of the CDR3 is TGCGCCAGCAGCCAAGATTCCCCCACCGGGACTAGTGGCGGTGAGGGCACAGATACGCAGTATTTT. Amino acid sequence: CASSQDSPTGTSGGEGTDTQYF.

V and J are TRBV20-1 and TRBJ2-5; a possible D gene is TRBD2 (5 bases). CDR1 and CDR2 (germline): DFQATT, SNEGSKA (reference sequence). The CDR3 contains 12 residues. V was shortened by 2 bases and J by 4 bases, with 8 bases between the two germline ends. The CDR3 loop reads CSARRGLETQYF. Here the CDR3 DNA reads TGCAGTGCTAGACGCGGGCTAGAGACCCAGTACTTC.

This clonotype showed up just a few times. The gene calls are TRBV11-2 and TRBJ2-5; D gene uncertain. CDR3 length: 14 residues. Germline lookup yields CDR1 SGHAT and CDR2 FQNNGV. V was trimmed by 3 bases and J by 5 bases, leaving 13 bases between them. CDR3 in DNA: TGTGCCAGCAGCTTGTCCGTGGGCCTGGAGACCCAGTACTTC. As protein: CASSLSVGLETQYF.

This clonotype was detected ten times or more. Here the CDR3 reads CASSLGGILSYEQYF. DNA of the CDR3: TGTGCCAGCAGCTTAGGAGGTATTCTATCCTACGAGCAGTACTTC. The V gene is TRBV7-2, the J gene TRBJ2-7; D not resolved. Germline V CDR1 and CDR2: SGHTA, FQGNSA. The CDR3 is 15 amino acids. Trimming pared 1 base from V and 1 base from J, leaving 11 bases between.

J is TRBJ2-6 and V is TRBV6-5; no definite D call. The CDR3 sequence is 16 residues long. Trimming removed 3 bases from V and 1 base from J, with 10 bases in between. From germline, CDR1 is MNHEY and CDR2 SVGAGI. CDR3: CASSYQLGSGANVLTF. CDR3 nucleotides: TGTGCCAGCAGTTATCAGCTAGGGTCTGGGGCCAACGTCCTGACTTTC.

The J gene is TRBJ1-2, the V gene TRBV6-6; D call uncertain. In germline, CDR1 is MNHNY, CDR2 SVGAGI (reference sequence). V lost 7 bases to trimming and J lost 2 bases, with 8 bases between them. This CDR3 has 12 amino acids. The CDR3 DNA reads TGTGCCAGCACCCCAGAGAACTATGGCTACACCTTC. Amino acid sequence: CASTPENYGYTF.

The J gene is TRBJ2-7, the V gene TRBV12-3 or TRBV12-4, with D perhaps matching TRBD1 (6 bases). The CDR3 spans 13 residues. V was shortened by 6 bases and J by 10 bases, with 19 bases between the two germline ends. The CDR3 coding sequence is TGTGCCAGCAGCGCGGACAGCTATCTCGGACAGTACGTC. Its translation: CASSADSYLGQYV.

This clonotype has a handful of counts. The V gene is TRBV19, the J gene TRBJ2-3; 13 positions match TRBD2. Looked up from germline, CDR1 is LNHDA and CDR2 is SQIVND (reference sequence). The CDR3 contains 16 residues. The V gene end was trimmed by 5 bases and the J gene end by 2 bases; junction bases not matched to a gene: 4. The CDR3 protein is CASSRLAGGLTDTQYF. CDR3 DNA: TGTGCCAGTAGTCGACTAGCGGGGGGCCTCACAGATACGCAGTATTTT.

This chain links TRBV20-1 with TRBJ2-3; 10 nucleotides line up with TRBD2. CDR3 size: 15 residues. J was trimmed by 7 bases and V by 3 bases; bases with no gene match: 10. Germline CDR1 DFQATT, CDR2 SNEGSKA (reference sequence). The CDR3 protein is CSASASGGSSYTQYF. The CDR3, as DNA: TGCAGTGCTAGCGCTAGCGGGGGATCCTCATATACGCAGTATTTT.

This clonotype was recorded a few times. The genes are TRBV18 and TRBJ2-7; D uncertain. The CDR3 is 13 amino acids. Germline CDR1 and CDR2: KGHSH and LQKENI. In DNA form, the CDR3 reads TGTGCCAGCTCACTAGGAAGGTCCTACGAGCATTACGTC. Its protein product is CASSLGRSYEHYV.

This clonotype has only a few counts. This chain joins TRBV2 and TRBJ1-2; D not certain. Trimming removed 1 base at V and 0 bases at J, with 9 bases between. Germline CDR1 reads SNHLY; CDR2 reads FYNNEI. This CDR3 comprises 15 residues. CDR3 in amino acids: CASSEGPRPNYGYTF. The CDR3 bases are TGTGCCAGCAGTGAAGGGCCAAGACCTAACTATGGCTACACCTTC.

Only a few counts were recorded for this clonotype. V usage is TRBV3-1 and J usage is TRBJ1-1, with a possible D match to TRBD1 (5 bases). CDR1 LGHDT and CDR2 YNNKEL come from the germline V gene (reference sequence). V was clipped by 6 bases and J by 3 bases, with 14 bases between them. This CDR3 has 14 residues. CDR3 nucleotide sequence: TGTGCCAGCAGGCCCAGGGAATCGGACACTGAAGCTTTCTTT. Amino acid sequence: CASRPRESDTEAFF.

V and J are TRBV24-1 and TRBJ2-3, with D perhaps matching TRBD1 or TRBD2 (5 bases each). CDR3 length: 15 residues. Trimming removed 4 bases from V and 1 base from J, with 11 bases in between. CDR1 is KGHDR, CDR2 SFDVKD, per germline. CDR3 residues: CATSDAGAGTDTQYF. Here the CDR3 DNA reads TGTGCCACCAGTGACGCCGGGGCTGGCACAGATACGCAGTATTTT.